What follows are 8 T cell receptor beta chains derived from one specimen sequenced in a study of cytomegalovirus exposure and HLA in healthy donors. The PCR had 60 Vbeta and 13 Jbeta primers. Produced via immunoSEQ multiplex PCR; TCRdb's table is partial and in-frame only. The sample has almost 200,000 clones; roughly 85% are singletons. The sequencing input was PBMCs. The receptors shown here come from a woman aged 45-60 years in good health and CMV-seronegative.

The chain has TRBV2 and TRBJ2-5; possible D gene TRBD1, 6 bases. Germline loops: CDR1 SNHLY, CDR2 FYNNEI. The CDR3 is made up of 12 amino acids. V gave up 4 bases and J gave up 7 bases, with 10 bases separating them. CDR3 region: CASSAGEGTQYF. The CDR3 DNA sequence: TGTGCCAGCAGTGCAGGGGAAGGGACCCAGTACTTC.

CDR3 nucleotides: TGTGCCAGCAGTTTAGGTCCCTCCACGGACACCATATATTTT. Amino acids: CASSLGPSTDTIYF. The rearrangement joins TRBV27 to TRBJ1-3, with D unclear. CDR1 and CDR2 from the germline V gene are MNHEY and SMNVEV (reference sequence). Trimming stripped 2 bases from V and 8 bases from J, with 13 bases between. The CDR3 sequence is 14 residues long.

As concerns this clone: Different DNA sequences within this sample yield the same CDR3. The J gene is TRBJ2-2, the V gene TRBV9, with 15 bases identical to TRBD2. This CDR3 spans 17 amino acids. V dropped 4 bases and J dropped 1; count of bases not matched to a gene: 2. Germline values: CDR1 SGDLS, CDR2 YYNGEE. CDR3 region: CASSLGLAGGNTGELFF. CDR3 sequence (DNA): TGTGCCAGCAGCTTGGGACTAGCGGGAGGGAACACCGGGGAGCTGTTTTTT.

This clone has only a few counts. The J gene is TRBJ2-3, the V gene TRBV19; 8 bases agree with TRBD2. The CDR3 covers 17 residues. V shed 5 bases, J shed 0 bases, and the junction held 10 bases outside the gene matches. Germline CDR1 LNHDA, CDR2 SQIVND (reference sequence). The CDR3 spells CASSASEAGASTDTQYF. CDR3 coding DNA: TGTGCCAGTAGTGCCTCTGAAGCGGGAGCTAGCACAGATACGCAGTATTTT.

The rearrangement links TRBV6-1 to TRBJ1-3; possible D gene TRBD1, 5 bases. V lost 4 bases to trimming and J lost 3 bases, with 13 bases between them. CDR1 and CDR2 (germline): MNHNS, SASEGT. The CDR3 sequence is 15 residues long. The CDR3 DNA sequence: TGTGCCAGCAGTGCGAGTTGGGGGGATGGAAACACCATATATTTT. Its translation: CASSASWGDGNTIYF.

This chain joins TRBV7-2 and TRBJ1-1; maybe TRBD1 (6 bases). CDR1 SGHTA and CDR2 FQGNSA come from the germline V gene. V shed 2 bases and J shed 4 bases, with 11 bases lying between them. The CDR3 covers 14 residues. CDR3 loop: CASSLITGSTEAFF. CDR3 in DNA: TGTGCCAGCAGCTTAATCACAGGGTCCACTGAAGCTTTCTTT.

The rearrangement uses TRBV19 and TRBJ2-1; 9 nucleotides agree with TRBD1. Germline lookup yields CDR1 LNHDA and CDR2 SQIVND (reference sequence). V lost 2 bases and J lost 2; bases outside the gene matches: 4. The CDR3 is 16 amino acids. CDR3 sequence (DNA): TGTGCCAGTAGTATATACCGGACAGGGGCCTACAATGAGCAGTTCTTC. Encoded protein: CASSIYRTGAYNEQFF.

The rearrangement links TRBV28 to TRBJ1-2; D is uncertain. V lost 6 bases and J lost 8, with 25 bases in between. This CDR3 has 16 residues. Looked up from germline, CDR1 is MDHEN and CDR2 is SYDVKM. The CDR3 protein is CASSPPGSPPLRGYTF. The CDR3 coding sequence is TGTGCCAGCAGCCCACCCGGGTCGCCGCCCCTGAGGGGCTACACCTTC.